This T cell receptor beta chain was sequenced for a study of T cell changes during pregnancy in multiple sclerosis. From germline, CDR1 is SGHAT and CDR2 FQNNGV. Trimming at V came to 1 base and at J to 0 bases, leaving 1 base not matched to a gene. This CDR3 spans 15 amino acids. The data were produced by immunoSEQ multiplex PCR, yet TCRdb's version contains in-frame clones alone and is incomplete. The sample includes about 49,000 clones, 92% of them seen just once. Sequences were derived from CD4+ T cells from peripheral blood mononuclear cells, sampled in the second trimester of pregnancy. This chain links TRBV11-2 with TRBJ2-7; 9 nucleotides match TRBD2. This receptor was identified in a female donor in good health, enrolled as a control in a pregnancy study. DNA for the CDR3: TGTGCCAGCAGCTTAGCTAGCGGGACCTCCTACGAGCAGTACTTC. Translating gives CASSLASGTSYEQYF. The variable domain in full, completed from reference TRBV11-2 and TRBJ2-7, reads EAGVAQSPRYKIIEKRQSVAFWCNPISGHATLYWYQQILGQGPKLLIQFQNNGVVDDSQLPKDRFSAERLKGVDSTLKIQPAKLEDSAVYLCASSLASGTSYEQYFGPGTRLTVT.